Each of the 6 T cell receptor beta chains below was sequenced from the same sample in a study of spatial heterogeneity in lung cancer. One entry per CDR3 protein, called by TCRdb with MiXCR from the 5' RACE reads. This table holds 9,500 to 15,000 distinct CDR3 sequences, 5.5% to 8% found once. Sample time point: sample taken at primary tumor resection. Unsorted samples of tumor, nontumor lung or frozen PBMC had their whole RNA sequenced. The source material was normal lung tissue next to the tumor, sampled at surgery. These receptors were obtained from a male donor with early-stage non-small cell lung cancer.

At least ten counts were recorded for this clonotype. Since the library was made to target alpha chains, this beta chain is a stray read and its abundance is not meaningful. V gene TRBV13 combines with J gene TRBJ2-7; the match to TRBD2 covers 10 bases. The CDR3 runs 16 residues. Germline-derived CDR1 and CDR2 are PRHDT and FYEKMQ (reference sequence). Trimming at V came to 5 bases and at J to 5 bases, leaving 12 bases not matched to a gene. CDR3 sequence (DNA): TGTGCCAGCAGCCTTAGAAGCGGGAGGGCCGGAGACGAGCAGTACTTC. The encoded protein is CASSLRSGRAGDEQYF. Filled out from reference TRBV13 and TRBJ2-7, the complete variable domain reads AAGVIQSPRHLIKEKRETATLKCYPIPRHDTVYWYQQGPGQDPQFLISFYEKMQSDKGSIPDRFSAQQFSDYHSELNMSSLELGDSALYFCASSLRSGRAGDEQYFGPGTRLTVT.

This clonotype came up many times. Because the library targeted alpha chains, this beta chain is an off-target read whose size means little. This sequence joins TRBV6-5 and TRBJ2-2; a weak D match, TRBD1 (6 bases). V dropped 5 bases and J dropped 2 bases, with 12 bases sitting between them. CDR3 length equals 15 residues. Germline V CDR1 and CDR2: MNHEY, SVGAGI. CDR3 loop: CASSPGDHNTGELFF. CDR3 DNA sequence: TGTGCCAGCAGTCCAGGGGACCATAACACCGGGGAGCTGTTTTTT.

This clonotype was recorded at least ten times. This beta chain is off target for a library built for alpha chains, so its abundance means little. V is TRBV5-4 and J is TRBJ2-2, with 14 bases matching TRBD2. Germline V lookup: CDR1 SGHNT, CDR2 YYREEE (reference sequence). Germline trimming cut 3 bases from V and 5 bases from J; bases unmatched to any gene: 3. This CDR3 is built from 16 residues. Here the CDR3 reads CASSSGLAGATGELFF. DNA of the CDR3: TGTGCCAGCAGCTCGGGACTAGCGGGAGCAACCGGGGAGCTGTTTTTT.

As to this clonotype: This beta chain turned up in a library designed for alpha chains; as an off-target read, its abundance says little. The chain joins TRBV11-1 to TRBJ1-1; weak D call: TRBD1 (6 bases). The length of the CDR3 is 14 residues. V lost 6 bases, J lost 0 bases, and 11 bases lay in between. The germline V gene encodes CDR1 SGHAT and CDR2 FQDESV (reference sequence). The CDR3 sequence: CASSLGAMNTEAFF. In nucleotides, the CDR3 is TGTGCCAGCAGTTTGGGGGCAATGAACACTGAAGCTTTCTTT.

This clonotype came up many times. With the library built for alpha chains, this beta chain is off target and its frequency is not meaningful. This rearrangement joins TRBV6-5 to TRBJ1-1, with D hard to call. V dropped 8 bases and J dropped 5 bases, with 15 bases sitting between them. The CDR3 extends over 13 amino acids. Germline lookup yields CDR1 MNHEY and CDR2 SVGAGI. CDR3 loop: CASLPGTGTEAFF. CDR3 nucleotides: TGTGCCAGCCTACCCGGAACCGGGACTGAAGCTTTCTTT.

This clonotype was detected ten times or more. The library was built for alpha chains, so this beta chain is an off-target read and its size means little. The chain combines TRBV6-2 or TRBV6-3 with TRBJ1-1; D remains unclear. Trimming pared 8 bases from V and 7 bases from J, leaving 17 bases between. Germline CDR1 and CDR2: MNHEY and SVGEGT. The CDR3 consists of 13 residues. CDR3 sequence: CASCLGRVLEAFF. CDR3 DNA sequence: TGTGCCAGCTGCCTTGGACGGGTACTTGAAGCTTTCTTT.